This entry concerns a single TCR beta chain. The target antigen is unknown. This entry comes from a study of cytomegalovirus exposure and HLA in healthy donors. The study, taken as a whole, reports: One cluster of highly shared sequence variants probably arose as a sequencing artifact. A few chains tied to CMV proved CMV antigen-specific in vitro. The classifier reportedly diagnosed cytomegalovirus status with high specificity and sensitivity.

V lost 6 bases and J lost 3, with 18 bases in between. The CDR3 runs 15 residues. The germline gives CDR1 SGHRS, CDR2 YFSETQ. With 60 Vbeta and 13 Jbeta primers, the PCR was carried out. Generated by immunoSEQ multiplex PCR, the TCRdb table keeps only in-frame clones and is missing some. The sample records roughly 280,000 clones, roughly two thirds being singletons. This TCR derives from a female donor in good health and CMV-seronegative. Sequencing used PBMCs. This chain uses TRBV5-1 with TRBJ2-5, with TRBD2 as a possible D gene (5 bases). The CDR3 DNA sequence: TGCGCCAGCATCCCCAATGCGGGTTTAGAAGAGACCCAGTACTTC. Protein sequence: CASIPNAGLEETQYF.